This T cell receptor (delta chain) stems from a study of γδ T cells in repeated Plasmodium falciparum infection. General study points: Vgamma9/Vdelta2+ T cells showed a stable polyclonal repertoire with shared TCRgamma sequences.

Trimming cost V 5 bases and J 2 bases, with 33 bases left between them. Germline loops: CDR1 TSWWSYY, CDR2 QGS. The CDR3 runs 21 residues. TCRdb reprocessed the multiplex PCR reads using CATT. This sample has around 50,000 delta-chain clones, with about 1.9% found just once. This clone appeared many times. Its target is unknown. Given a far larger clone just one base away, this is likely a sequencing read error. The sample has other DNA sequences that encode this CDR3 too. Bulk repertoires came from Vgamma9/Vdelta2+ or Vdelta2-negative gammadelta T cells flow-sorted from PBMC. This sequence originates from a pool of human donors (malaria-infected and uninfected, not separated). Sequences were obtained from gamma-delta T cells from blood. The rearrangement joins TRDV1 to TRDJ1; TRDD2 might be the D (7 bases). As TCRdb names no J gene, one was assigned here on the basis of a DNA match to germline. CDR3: CALGRLLPLLGIPMYTDKLIF. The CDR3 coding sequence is TGTGCTCTTGGGCGTCTCCTTCCTTTATTGGGGATCCCCATGTATACCGATAAACTCATCTTT.